This T cell receptor beta chain derives from a study of blood T cell repertoires in COVID-19. Sequencing used immunoSEQ multiplex PCR; TCRdb keeps in-frame clones, though not all of them. The table lists 210,000 or so clones, 65% to 85% of them singletons, with about 4.5% in the top ten. The CDR3 runs to 15 residues. Germline values: CDR1 GTSNPN, CDR2 SVGIG (reference sequence). V was trimmed by 2 bases and J by 7 bases, leaving 18 bases between them. This clone showed up just a few times. Sequenced sample: PBMCs or T cells enriched from blood (not recorded which). The sequence came from a man aged 25 to 45 with acute COVID-19. The chain couples TRBV30 to TRBJ2-1; D possibly corresponds to TRBD1 (5 bases). DNA of the CDR3: TGTGCCTGGAGTCCAAGGGTCCGGGCAGGGAATGAGCAGTTCTTC. Amino acids: CAWSPRVRAGNEQFF.